One and the same sample provided the 27 T cell receptor beta chains below, sequenced in a study of response to subunit inactivated influenza vaccine. Each CDR3 protein gets one entry after TCRdb re-called the RT-PCR reads with MiXCR. Of roughly 700,000 distinct CDR3 sequences in the sample, roughly 14% were seen once. The sample consisted of PBMCs from blood, taken 14 days before vaccination. The receptors here all came from a man aged 45-65 years who received an inactivated influenza vaccine.

In its sample, this clonotype was seen a few times. J is TRBJ2-5 and V is TRBV12-3 or TRBV12-4, with D possibly matching TRBD1 (5 bases). The CDR3 extends over 14 amino acids. V was shortened by 5 bases and J by 4 bases, with 14 bases between the two germline ends. The CDR3: CASSAGLGGETQYF. The CDR3 coding sequence is TGTGCCAGCAGTGCAGGGTTGGGTGGAGAGACCCAGTACTTC.

V and J are TRBV2 and TRBJ1-1; D call uncertain. The CDR3 is 15 residues long. V dropped 6 bases and J dropped 5 bases, with 19 bases sitting between them. Germline values: CDR1 SNHLY, CDR2 FYNNEI. CDR3 in DNA: TGTGCCAGCAGCCCAACCGGTTGGCAGGCGACTGAAGCTTTCTTT. Amino acids: CASSPTGWQATEAFF.

The rearrangement joins TRBV6-2 or TRBV6-3 to TRBJ2-7, with 12 bases identical to TRBD2. J gave up 5 bases and V 0 bases, and 5 bases lay outside the gene matches. Germline V lookup: CDR1 MNHEY, CDR2 SVGEGT. CDR3 length: 16 residues. CDR3 DNA sequence: TGTGCCAGCAGTTACTCGACTAGCGGGAGTTTCGACGAGCAGTACTTC. Amino acids: CASSYSTSGSFDEQYF.

V usage is TRBV18 and J usage is TRBJ2-1; maybe TRBD2 (7 bases). V gave up 4 bases and J gave up 8 bases, with 21 bases separating them. The CDR3 is made up of 16 amino acids. CDR1 and CDR2 (germline): KGHSH, LQKENI. CDR3 DNA: TGTGCCAGCTCACGCGGTTATCGGGGGGCCTATGATGAGCAGTTCTTC. Amino acid sequence: CASSRGYRGAYDEQFF.

In this sample, this clonotype turned up many times. The CDR3 loop is CASSRGTGAYNEQFF. In DNA form, the CDR3 reads TGTGCCAGCAGTCGGGGGACAGGGGCCTACAATGAGCAGTTCTTC. The chain has TRBV25-1 and TRBJ2-1, with TRBD1 identical over 10 bases. In germline, CDR1 is MGHDK, CDR2 SYGVNS. The CDR3 runs 15 residues. V trimming: 5 bases; J trimming: 2 bases; junction bases outside the gene matches: 3.

The chain is built from TRBV7-6 and TRBJ1-3, with D unclear. There are 17 residues in the CDR3. Germline CDR1 SGHVS, CDR2 FNYEAQ. V was cut by 0 bases and J by 3 bases, with 15 bases left in between. CDR3 region: CASSLAWRERGGNTIYF. For the CDR3, the DNA is TGTGCCAGCAGCTTAGCGTGGAGGGAACGAGGTGGAAACACCATATATTTT.

The rearrangement uses TRBV2 and TRBJ2-7; D gene unclear. V lost 2 bases and J lost 3, with 8 bases in between. The CDR3 contains 13 residues. Germline-derived CDR1 and CDR2 are SNHLY and FYNNEI. CDR3 coding DNA: TGTGCCAGCAGTGAATGGTACAACTACGAGCAGTACTTC. It is translated as CASSEWYNYEQYF.

This clonotype turned up a few times. The V gene is TRBV27, the J gene TRBJ2-1; 12 positions match TRBD2. V shed 5 bases, J shed 8 bases, and the junction held 4 bases outside the gene matches. This CDR3 region has 14 residues. Looked up from germline, CDR1 is MNHEY and CDR2 is SMNVEV (reference sequence). The CDR3 nucleotides are TGTGCCAGCAGTCCTTGGACTAGCGGGGATGAGCAGTTCTTC. This codes for CASSPWTSGDEQFF.

This chain links TRBV29-1 with TRBJ2-5; D may be TRBD1 (5 bases). This CDR3 contains 13 residues. V was clipped by 4 bases and J by 2 bases, with 11 bases between them. CDR1 is SQVTM, CDR2 ANQGSEA, per germline. The CDR3 is CSVVSTGQETQYF. The CDR3 coding sequence is TGCAGCGTTGTTAGTACAGGACAAGAGACCCAGTACTTC.

The rearrangement uses TRBV10-3 and TRBJ2-7; the D gene could be TRBD1 or TRBD2 (6 bases each). From germline, CDR1 is ENHRY and CDR2 SYGVKD. V lost 9 bases and J lost 5, with 17 bases in between. The CDR3 contains 13 residues. CDR3 sequence (DNA): TGTGCCATTACAGGAGGGGGGCAGAACGAGCAGTACTTC. Protein sequence: CAITGGGQNEQYF.

This clonotype was found many times. The genes are TRBV5-1 and TRBJ2-1; 8 bases are a match to TRBD1. With V trimmed by 0 bases and J by 4 bases, 12 bases remained unmatched. Looked up from germline, CDR1 is SGHRS and CDR2 is YFSETQ. CDR3 size: 18 residues. CDR3 loop: CASSLALTGGASYNEQFF. The CDR3 region has the DNA TGCGCCAGCAGCTTGGCCCTAACAGGGGGAGCGAGTTACAATGAGCAGTTCTTC.

In its sample, this clonotype was seen a few times. The chain links TRBV7-6 to TRBJ2-7; 9 bases fit TRBD1. The V gene's germline CDR1 is SGHVS and CDR2 FNYEAQ. V shed 5 bases and J 6 bases; nucleotides not matched to a gene: 14. This CDR3 spans 16 amino acids. The CDR3 region has the DNA TGTGCCAGCAGCCCAACCCCTCCGGGACAGGGCACCGAGCAGTACTTC. Translated: CASSPTPPGQGTEQYF.

The chain has TRBV6-2 or TRBV6-3 and TRBJ2-3; unclear D gene. The length of the CDR3 is 15 residues. The V end was cut by 6 bases, the J end by 7 bases, with 20 bases between. Germline CDR1 is MNHEY and CDR2 is SVGEGT. DNA for the CDR3: TGTGCCAGCAGCGACCGGGTCCAAAAAGGGTATACGCAGTATTTT. Its translation: CASSDRVQKGYTQYF.

This clonotype was recorded many times. The J gene is TRBJ2-2, the V gene TRBV4-1, with D unresolved. Germline V gives CDR1 MGHRA, CDR2 YSYEKL. V lost 3 bases to trimming and J lost 5 bases, with 13 bases between them. This CDR3 spans 15 amino acids. The CDR3 loop reads CASSQQRTETGELFF. CDR3 coding DNA: TGCGCCAGCAGCCAGCAAAGGACGGAAACCGGGGAGCTGTTTTTT.

This chain links TRBV6-1 with TRBJ2-5; 13 bases map to TRBD2. The germline gives CDR1 MNHNS, CDR2 SASEGT. The trim removed 11 bases at V and 8 bases at J, leaving 5 bases unmatched. The CDR3 sequence is 12 residues long. The CDR3 DNA reads TGTGCCGGGGGACTAGCGGGGAAAACCCAGTACTTC. Protein: CAGGLAGKTQYF.

J is TRBJ2-7 and V is TRBV10-3; D may be TRBD1 (6 bases). The V end was cut by 3 bases, the J end by 3 bases, with 12 bases between. The CDR3 sequence is 14 residues long. Per the germline V gene, CDR1 is ENHRY and CDR2 is SYGVKD. The CDR3 coding sequence is TGTGCCATCAGTGATTCCGGACAGAACTACGAGCAGTACTTC. It specifies CAISDSGQNYEQYF.

This clonotype has a count of ten or more. The chain uses TRBV20-1 and TRBJ1-2, with TRBD1 matching 7 bases. After removal of 7 bases from V and 4 bases from J, the junction contained 9 bases not matched to a gene. The CDR3 consists of 13 residues. Per germline, CDR1 DFQATT and CDR2 SNEGSKA (reference sequence). CDR3 loop: CSVTRTGAYGYTF. The CDR3 nucleotides read TGCAGTGTTACCAGAACAGGGGCCTATGGCTACACCTTC.

The J gene is TRBJ2-1, the V gene TRBV7-2; 9 bases match TRBD2. Germline assignment: CDR1 SGHTA and CDR2 FQGNSA. This CDR3 region has 17 residues. Trimming cost V 4 bases and J 2 bases; bases outside gene matches: 9. The CDR3 DNA reads TGTGCCAGCAGCTCTTGGGTCGCTAGCGGGGCCTACAATGAGCAGTTCTTC. Translated: CASSSWVASGAYNEQFF.

This clonotype was detected many times. V gene TRBV4-2 combines with J gene TRBJ1-2; 7 bases map to TRBD1. V trimming: 5 bases; J trimming: 3 bases; junction bases outside the gene matches: 9. The germline V gene has CDR1 LGHNA and CDR2 YNFKEQ. This CDR3 contains 15 residues. This CDR3 reads CASSGGDSADYGYTF. In DNA form, the CDR3 reads TGTGCCAGCAGCGGCGGGGACAGCGCAGACTATGGCTACACCTTC.

This clonotype turned up a few times. This chain links TRBV3-1 with TRBJ1-1, with D uncertain. The CDR3 loop spans 12 amino acids. V was cut by 3 bases and J by 8 bases, with 10 bases left in between. Germline lookup yields CDR1 LGHDT and CDR2 YNNKEL (reference sequence). The CDR3 sequence: CASSHRSAEAFF. Written as DNA, the CDR3 is TGTGCCAGCAGCCATCGGAGCGCAGAAGCTTTCTTT.

A remark on this clonotype: Germline and junction disagree at one end, which may indicate a read error. The chain combines TRBV2 with TRBJ2-2; D tentatively fits TRBD1 or TRBD2 (5 bases each). Germline CDR1 is SNHLY and CDR2 is FYNNEI. This CDR3 contains 14 residues. The CDR3 region has the DNA TGTGCCAGCAATCGGGGCATTCTCACCGGGGACCTGTTTTTT. This sequence encodes CASNRGILTGDLFF. The full variable domain, its missing parts supplied by reference TRBV2 and TRBJ2-2, is EPEVTQTPSHQVTQMGQEVILRCVPISNHLYFYWYRQILGQKVEFLVSFYNNEISEKSEIFDDQFSVERPDGSNFTLKIRSTKLEDSAMYFCASNRGILTGDLFFGEGSRLTVL.

This clonotype was seen at least ten times. The chain combines TRBV28 with TRBJ2-7; D possibly corresponds to TRBD2 (6 bases). Trimming took off 6 bases at V and 1 base at J, with 7 bases between the two ends. The CDR3 has 12 residues. Germline CDR1 reads MDHEN; CDR2 reads SYDVKM. The CDR3 loop is CASSAGSYEQYF. CDR3 coding DNA: TGTGCCAGCAGCGCGGGATCCTACGAGCAGTACTTC.

This clonotype was detected a few times. J is TRBJ2-5 and V is TRBV2; TRBD2 agrees at 10 bases. V lost 7 bases, J lost 4 bases, and 6 bases stayed unmatched. The germline gives CDR1 SNHLY, CDR2 FYNNEI. There are 14 residues in the CDR3. CDR3 in amino acids: CASISSGRGETQYF. CDR3 bases: TGTGCCAGCATCTCTAGCGGGAGAGGAGAGACCCAGTACTTC.

The V gene is TRBV30, the J gene TRBJ1-2; possible D gene TRBD1, 6 bases. Germline loops: CDR1 GTSNPN, CDR2 SVGIG (reference sequence). Trimming shortened V by 6 bases and J by 4 bases, and 15 bases separated the two germline ends. This CDR3 contains 13 residues. The CDR3 nucleotides are TGTGCCTGCCAAGTAAGGGGGAGCTATGGCTACACCTTC. The encoded protein is CACQVRGSYGYTF.

In its sample, this clonotype was seen a few times. This sequence joins TRBV7-2 and TRBJ2-7; D might be TRBD1 (6 bases). From germline, CDR1 is SGHTA and CDR2 FQGNSA. The V end was cut by 3 bases, the J end by 4 bases, with 13 bases between. This CDR3 region has 14 residues. The CDR3 spells CASSFQSQGYEQYF. Written as DNA, the CDR3 is TGTGCCAGCAGCTTCCAATCACAGGGATACGAGCAGTACTTC.

This clonotype has more than one count but fewer than ten. This chain joins TRBV28 and TRBJ2-2; 10 bases are a match to TRBD1. CDR3 length: 16 residues. V was clipped by 6 bases and J by 3 bases; unmatched bases: 7. CDR1 is MDHEN and CDR2 is SYDVKM in the germline V gene. The CDR3 DNA reads as TGTGCCAGCAGCGAGGCAGGGACAGGGGACACCGGGGAGCTGTTTTTT. This encodes CASSEAGTGDTGELFF.

There are many counts of this clonotype. The CDR3 DNA reads TGTGCCAGCAGGTGGGCCGGACAGAGTAAAGCTAACTATGGCTACACCTTC. Its protein is CASRWAGQSKANYGYTF. The chain is built from TRBV12-3 or TRBV12-4 and TRBJ1-2; maybe TRBD1 (6 bases). The germline V and J ends were trimmed by 6 bases and 0 bases, with 20 bases remaining between them. The CDR3 spans 17 residues.